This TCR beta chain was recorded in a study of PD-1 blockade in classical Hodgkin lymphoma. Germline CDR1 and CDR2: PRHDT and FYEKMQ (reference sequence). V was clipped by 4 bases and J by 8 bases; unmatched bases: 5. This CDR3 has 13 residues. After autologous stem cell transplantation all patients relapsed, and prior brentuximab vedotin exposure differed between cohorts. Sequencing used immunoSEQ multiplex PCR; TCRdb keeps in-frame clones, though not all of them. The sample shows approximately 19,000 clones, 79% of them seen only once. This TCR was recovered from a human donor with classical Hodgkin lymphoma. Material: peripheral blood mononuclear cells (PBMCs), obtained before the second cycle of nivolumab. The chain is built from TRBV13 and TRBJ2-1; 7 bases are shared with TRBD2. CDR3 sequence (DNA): TGTGCCAGCAGCTCCCTAGCGGAGGATGAGCAGTTCTTC. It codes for CASSSLAEDEQFF.